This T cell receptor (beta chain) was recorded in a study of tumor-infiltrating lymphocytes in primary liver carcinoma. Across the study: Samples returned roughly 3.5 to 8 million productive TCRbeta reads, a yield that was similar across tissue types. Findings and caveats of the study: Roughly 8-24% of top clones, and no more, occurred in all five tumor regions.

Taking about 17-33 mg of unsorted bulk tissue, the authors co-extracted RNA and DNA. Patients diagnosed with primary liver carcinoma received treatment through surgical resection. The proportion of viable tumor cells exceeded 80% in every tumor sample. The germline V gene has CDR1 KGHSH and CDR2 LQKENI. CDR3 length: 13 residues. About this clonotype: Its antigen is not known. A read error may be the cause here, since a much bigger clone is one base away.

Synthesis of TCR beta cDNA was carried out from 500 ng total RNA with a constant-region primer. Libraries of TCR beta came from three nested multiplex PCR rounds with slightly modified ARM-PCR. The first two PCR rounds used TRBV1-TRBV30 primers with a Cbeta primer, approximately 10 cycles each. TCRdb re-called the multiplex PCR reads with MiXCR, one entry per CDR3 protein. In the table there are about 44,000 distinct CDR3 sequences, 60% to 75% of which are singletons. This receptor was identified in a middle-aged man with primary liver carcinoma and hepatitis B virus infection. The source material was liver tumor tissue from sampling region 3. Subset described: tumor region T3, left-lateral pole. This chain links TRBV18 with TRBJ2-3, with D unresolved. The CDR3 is CASSPPSTDMQYF. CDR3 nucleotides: TGTGCCAGCTCACCACCCAGCACAGATATGCAGTATTTT.